These 20 T cell receptor beta chains were sequenced from one sample in a study of T cell responses to AZD1222 COVID-19 vaccine. Data came from immunoSEQ multiplex PCR; TCRdb stores just in-frame clones and leaves some out. Of 90,000 to 130,000 clones listed, 70% to 90% are singletons. The specimen comprised peripheral blood, sampled on day 0 of AZD1222 vaccination. The receptors shown here come from an adult in good health.

The chain has TRBV7-9 and TRBJ2-4; D may correspond to TRBD1 or TRBD2 (6 bases each). V was clipped by 5 bases and J by 2 bases, with 19 bases between them. Germline V CDR1 and CDR2: SEHNR, FQNEAQ (reference sequence). This CDR3 comprises 17 residues. CDR3 nucleotides: TGTGCCAGCAGCCCAAGGGGGGCAGCGACGACCAAAAACATTCAGTACTTC. It encodes CASSPRGAATTKNIQYF. Full variable domain (outside the CDR3, taken from reference TRBV7-9 and TRBJ2-4): DTGVSQNPRHKITKRGQNVTFRCDPISEHNRLYWYRQTLGQGPEFLTYFQNEAQLEKSRLLSDRFSAERPKGSFSTLEIQRTEQGDSAMYLCASSPRGAATTKNIQYFGAGTRLSVL.

The genes are TRBV6-1 and TRBJ1-2; 7 nucleotides match TRBD1. J lost 5 bases, V lost 4 bases, and 13 bases had no gene match. CDR1 and CDR2 (germline): MNHNS, SASEGT. The CDR3 length is 16 residues. Here the CDR3 reads CASSGTEGASKYGYTF. The DNA for the CDR3 is TGTGCCAGCAGTGGGACAGAGGGGGCATCGAAGTATGGCTACACCTTC.

The chain uses TRBV7-2 and TRBJ1-1, with TRBD1 as a possible D gene (5 bases). The V and J ends lost 5 bases and 4 bases respectively, with 14 bases between them. This CDR3 is built from 14 residues. Germline CDR1 and CDR2: SGHTA and FQGNSA. The CDR3 DNA sequence: TGTGCCAGCAGCCTCGCCCCCCAGGGCACTGAAGCTTTCTTT. Amino acids: CASSLAPQGTEAFF. Combining the CDR3 with reference TRBV7-2 and TRBJ1-1 gives the whole variable domain GAGVSQSPSNKVTEKGKDVELRCDPISGHTALYWYRQSLGQGLEFLIYFQGNSAPDKSGLPSDRFSAERTGGSVSTLTIQRTQQEDSAVYLCASSLAPQGTEAFFGQGTRLTVV.

This chain connects TRBV6-4 to TRBJ2-7; TRBD2 might be the D (6 bases). Trimming stripped 0 bases from V and 5 bases from J, with 14 bases between. Germline V CDR1 and CDR2: MRHNA, SNTAGT. CDR3 length: 15 amino acids. The CDR3 region is CASSDSGLPIDEQYF. In DNA, the CDR3 is TGTGCCAGCAGTGACTCCGGACTACCGATCGACGAGCAGTACTTC.

The chain carries TRBV28 and TRBJ1-4, with 9 positions matching TRBD1. Germline CDR1 and CDR2: MDHEN and SYDVKM. Trimming took 5 bases from V and 7 from J; bases not matched to a gene: 11. The CDR3 length is 16 residues. CDR3 amino acids: CASSPLRTGVIEKLFF. Written as DNA, the CDR3 is TGTGCCAGCAGTCCCCTCCGGACAGGGGTAATTGAAAAACTGTTTTTT.

The J gene is TRBJ1-2, the V gene TRBV28, with TRBD1 matching over 7 bases. V trimming: 3 bases; J trimming: 12 bases; junction bases outside the gene matches: 10. The CDR3 sequence is 13 residues long. CDR1 MDHEN and CDR2 SYDVKM come from the germline V gene. The CDR3 loop is CASSLTTGTADTF. CDR3 nucleotides: TGTGCCAGCAGTTTGACTACCGGGACAGCCGACACCTTC.

V is TRBV3-1 (or the pseudogene TRBV3-2) and J is TRBJ2-1; 14 nucleotides line up with TRBD2. The CDR3 loop spans 15 amino acids. V gave up 1 base and J gave up 7 bases; unmatched junction bases: 0. Germline V CDR1 and CDR2: LGHDT, YNNKEL (reference sequence). The CDR3 DNA is TGTGCCAGCAGCCAAGGACTAGCGGGAGGGAATGAGCAGTTCTTC. Its translation: CASSQGLAGGNEQFF.

V is TRBV5-1 and J is TRBJ2-3; TRBD2 is a possible D gene (7 bases). Per the germline V gene, CDR1 is SGHRS and CDR2 is YFSETQ. Trimming cost V 1 base and J 2 bases, with 14 bases left between them. The CDR3 runs to 16 residues. CDR3 in amino acids: CASSLNAGAPTDTQYF. In DNA form, the CDR3 reads TGCGCCAGCAGCTTGAATGCGGGGGCTCCCACAGATACGCAGTATTTT.

The V gene is TRBV5-1, the J gene TRBJ1-2; 7 nucleotides align to TRBD1. There are 15 residues in the CDR3. CDR1 and CDR2 from the germline V gene are SGHRS and YFSETQ. Unmatched junction bases numbered 6, after V lost 0 bases and J lost 4 bases. The CDR3 sequence is CASSLDVGTAYGYTF. The CDR3 coding sequence is TGCGCCAGCAGCTTGGATGTTGGGACAGCCTATGGCTACACCTTC. Full variable domain (rest looked up from reference TRBV5-1 and TRBJ1-2): KAGVTQTPRYLIKTRGQQVTLSCSPISGHRSVSWYQQTPGQGLQFLFEYFSETQRNKGNFPGRFSGRQFSNSRSEMNVSTLELGDSALYLCASSLDVGTAYGYTFGSGTRLTVV.

A single count supports this clone. The rearrangement joins TRBV7-9 to TRBJ1-4; D may be TRBD1 (6 bases). Trimming stripped 2 bases from V and 8 bases from J, with 15 bases between. Germline V gives CDR1 SEHNR, CDR2 FQNEAQ (reference sequence). The CDR3 spans 15 residues. CDR3 in amino acids: CASSLSDGGREKLFF. The CDR3 bases are TGTGCCAGCAGCTTAAGTGACGGGGGCCGGGAAAAACTGTTTTTT.

The chain combines TRBV5-1 with TRBJ2-1, with TRBD1 matching 9 bases. Germline CDR1 is SGHRS and CDR2 is YFSETQ. J gave up 0 bases and V 3 bases, and 1 base lay outside the gene matches. The CDR3 length is 15 residues. CDR3 nucleotide sequence: TGCGCCAGCAGCTCGGGACAGGGCTCCTACAATGAGCAGTTCTTC. Protein product: CASSSGQGSYNEQFF.

The chain carries TRBV7-6 and TRBJ2-1; TRBD2 matches at 11 bases. The CDR3 is 15 residues long. Germline V gene data show CDR1 as SGHVS and CDR2 as FNYEAQ. Losses at the gene ends were 4 bases for V and 3 bases for J; bases not matched to a gene: 2. CDR3 sequence: CASSSTSGSYNEQFF. In DNA, the CDR3 is TGTGCCAGCAGCTCCACTAGCGGGAGCTACAATGAGCAGTTCTTC.

The chain couples TRBV3-1 (or the pseudogene TRBV3-2) to TRBJ1-5, with 8 nucleotides matching TRBD1. CDR3 length equals 17 residues. Per the germline V gene, CDR1 is LGHDT and CDR2 is YNNKEL (reference sequence). J was trimmed by 3 bases and V by 2 bases; bases with no gene match: 9. The chain's CDR3 is CASSQPSGQDNNQPQHF. Written as DNA, the CDR3 is TGTGCCAGCAGCCAACCCTCGGGACAGGATAACAATCAGCCCCAGCATTTT.

The chain uses TRBV5-1 and TRBJ2-1; TRBD2 matches 7 bases. CDR1 and CDR2 (germline): SGHRS, YFSETQ. The CDR3 sequence is 16 residues long. V lost 1 base, J lost 2 bases, and 6 bases stayed unmatched. CDR3 region: CASSLTPSGTYNEQFF. In nucleotides, the CDR3 is TGCGCCAGCAGCTTGACCCCTAGCGGAACCTACAATGAGCAGTTCTTC.

The chain has TRBV7-5 and TRBJ1-1; the D call of TRBD1 is as the table states it, not checked on the DNA. TRBV7-5 is a pseudogene locus. The CDR3 is made up of 16 amino acids. CDR3 in DNA: TGTGCCAGAAGCCCCAACGCCCGACAGATGAACACTGAAGCTTTCTTT. The encoded protein is CARSPNARQMNTEAFF.

This clone came up once. The chain has TRBV7-2 and TRBJ1-1; no clear D. This CDR3 contains 15 residues. The V and J ends lost 3 bases and 0 bases respectively, with 11 bases between them. Per the germline V gene, CDR1 is SGHTA and CDR2 is FQGNSA. The CDR3 protein is CASSLVRPMNTEAFF. The CDR3 DNA reads as TGTGCCAGCAGCTTGGTAAGACCTATGAACACTGAAGCTTTCTTT. The full variable domain, its missing parts supplied by reference TRBV7-2 and TRBJ1-1, is GAGVSQSPSNKVTEKGKDVELRCDPISGHTALYWYRQSLGQGLEFLIYFQGNSAPDKSGLPSDRFSAERTGGSVSTLTIQRTQQEDSAVYLCASSLVRPMNTEAFFGQGTRLTVV.

The J gene is TRBJ1-2, the V gene TRBV9; 8 nucleotides agree with TRBD1. V shed 2 bases and J 6 bases; nucleotides not matched to a gene: 3. Germline CDR1 and CDR2: SGDLS and YYNGEE. The CDR3 has 13 amino acids. CDR3 DNA: TGTGCCAGCAGCGTCGGACAGGGCCATGGCTACACCTTC. Translating gives CASSVGQGHGYTF.

This clone was seen a single time. At the DNA level, this CDR3 is encoded by other sequences in the same sample as well. This rearrangement joins TRBV20-1 to TRBJ2-1; maybe TRBD1 (5 bases). Germline CDR1 is DFQATT and CDR2 is SNEGSKA (reference sequence). The CDR3 spans 10 residues. V lost 3 bases to trimming and J lost 10 bases, with 7 bases between them. The CDR3 DNA is TGCAGTGCTAGTGGGGCCGAGCAGTTCTTC. Translation gives CSASGAEQFF.

The genes are TRBV28 and TRBJ2-1; 7 bases agree with TRBD2. Trimming cost V 7 bases and J 2 bases; bases outside gene matches: 8. This CDR3 is 15 amino acids long. From germline, CDR1 is MDHEN and CDR2 SYDVKM. The CDR3 sequence: CASTGGLEAYNEQFF. Here the CDR3 DNA reads TGTGCCAGCACCGGAGGACTAGAAGCCTACAATGAGCAGTTCTTC.

The J gene is TRBJ2-5, the V gene TRBV12-3 or TRBV12-4; D gene unclear. Trimming stripped 5 bases from V and 2 bases from J, with 3 bases between. The CDR3 extends over 11 amino acids. Written as DNA, the CDR3 is TGTGCCAGCAGTATGCAAGAGACCCAGTACTTC. This codes for CASSMQETQYF.